This T cell receptor beta chain was retrieved from a study of blood T cell repertoires in COVID-19 (dated by TCRdb to the early 2020s). General notes on the study: Samples from collaborators originated in the United States, Italy and Spain and spanned both the acute and convalescent phases of COVID-19. The material from the prospective study consisted of cDNA or gDNA derived from T cells, B-cell-depleted T cells, or PBMCs. Subjects who had been exposed to COVID-19, were actively infected with it, or had recovered from it provided the deeply sampled blood TCRbeta repertoires that made up the dataset. The repertoires were made available in a free public database intended to serve as a resource for research on the immune response to SARS-CoV-2. Where available, HLA class I and class II types were taken from metadata supplied by the sample provider and were not determined by assay-based typing. The samples were drawn from two sources: the first 160 participants of the ongoing ImmuneRACE study, and 1,000 to 1,500 subjects contributed by 6 global collaborators. Sample metadata almost always included a de-identified subject ID, COVID-19 status, age in years and sex.

Worth noting for this clone: Its recognized antigen is unknown. Qualities for individual bases were not recorded, and no much larger clone is one base off.

The immunoSEQ Assay, a bias-controlled multiplex PCR, was used to amplify TCRbeta CDR3 regions from genomic DNA. In the authors' own workflow: Within the assay, amplification of reference gene primers was used to estimate how many nucleated cells each sample contained. To quantify the absolute abundance of each unique TCRbeta CDR3 rearrangement, sequence reads were collapsed and filtered. Productive Simpson clonality was computed per sample as the square root of Simpson's diversity index over productive rearrangements. Held by TCRdb, this immuneACCESS table contains in-frame sequences only and omits some clones. Under half of the omission traces to an unresolved V gene where checked; the cause of the rest is unknown. V, J and clone size are those of that table, while D and trimming were read from the DNA. This sample comprises 150,000 to 190,000 clones, around 80% of them detected only once. Clones ranked in the top ten supply about 7.2% of the sample.

What the work shows at the level of the full study, not this receptor alone: The quantity of clinical and demographic metadata differed by source and by participant and was supplied without curation.

Participants in the prospective study were enrolled through a virtual design, were aged about 18 to 89 years, and lived in about 25 United States geographic areas. In the prospective study, participants were assigned to cohorts based on the clinical history participants reported in a screening survey and a study questionnaire. Recovered participants in ImmuneRACE Cohort 3 were defined by two consecutive negative NP/OP PCR tests, clearance by a healthcare professional, or resolution of symptoms. Each participant in the prospective study had whole blood, serum and a nasopharyngeal or oropharyngeal swab collected by mobile phlebotomists. Over an approximately 2-month period, participants in the prospective study had the option of providing additional blood draws and questionnaires. Prospective study blood samples were shipped either frozen or at room temperature before DNA extraction. V drops 4 bases and J drops 3 bases, leaving 14 bases in between. In the germline V gene (reference sequence), CDR1 corresponds to SGHNT and CDR2 to YYREEE. From cysteine to phenylalanine, the CDR3 is 14 amino acids long. The only DNA kept is the CDR3, 42 bases in frame from the first base.

The sample taken for sequencing was PBMCs or T cells enriched from blood (not recorded which). The sequence links TRBV5-4 to TRBJ2-7; D gene: possibly TRBD1, on 6 matching bases. The receptor's source is a man aged 45-60 years who had recovered from COVID-19. The CDR3 region reads CASSGTGLNYEQYF. The bases read TGTGCCAGCAGCGGTACAGGGCTCAACTACGAGCAGTACTTC.